This T cell receptor beta chain was observed in a study of human T cells and chemical hapten exposure. Single cDNA molecules in the library carried unique molecular identifiers attached during preparation. From the RACE reads, TCRdb called clonotypes with MiXCR, one entry per CDR3 protein. The sample contains around 100,000 distinct CDR3 sequences, approximately 11% of which appear only once. The time point was: patch test 1, 2 weeks after DPC sensitization. Treatment defined: therapeutic diphenylcyclopropenone sensitization with weekly scalp DPC. Only after blood had been drawn was each patch test applied. Regarding the study as a whole: TCRs exceeding 1 in 1000 frequency stayed unchanged with DPC sensitization.

The CDR3 contains 15 residues. The trim removed 8 bases at V and 7 bases at J, leaving 14 bases unmatched. Germline V gene data show CDR1 as KGHSH and CDR2 as LQKENI. Regarding this clonotype: Its antigen remains unknown.

This clonotype originated in a woman aged 40 to 50 with alopecia areata. Some clones in this sample may be carry-over from other donors' samples. The sequences come from whole blood, collected in connection with sensitization to the hapten diphenylcyclopropenone (DPC). The chain links TRBV18 to TRBJ1-2; 9 bases line up with TRBD1. CDR3 nucleotides: TGTGCCAGCCGGTCCGGGACAGGGACTTCTTCTGGCTACACCTTC. Translation: CASRSGTGTSSGYTF.